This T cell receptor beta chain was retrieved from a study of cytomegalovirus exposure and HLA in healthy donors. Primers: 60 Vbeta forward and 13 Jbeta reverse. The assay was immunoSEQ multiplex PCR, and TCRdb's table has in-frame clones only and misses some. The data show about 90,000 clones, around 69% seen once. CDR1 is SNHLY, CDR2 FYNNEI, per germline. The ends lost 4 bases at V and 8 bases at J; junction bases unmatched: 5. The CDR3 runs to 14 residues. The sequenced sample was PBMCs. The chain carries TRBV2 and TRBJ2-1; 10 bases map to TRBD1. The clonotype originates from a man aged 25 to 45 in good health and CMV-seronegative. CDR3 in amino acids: CASSGDRGSDEQFF. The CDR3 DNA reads TGTGCCAGCAGTGGGGACAGGGGTTCTGATGAGCAGTTCTTC.